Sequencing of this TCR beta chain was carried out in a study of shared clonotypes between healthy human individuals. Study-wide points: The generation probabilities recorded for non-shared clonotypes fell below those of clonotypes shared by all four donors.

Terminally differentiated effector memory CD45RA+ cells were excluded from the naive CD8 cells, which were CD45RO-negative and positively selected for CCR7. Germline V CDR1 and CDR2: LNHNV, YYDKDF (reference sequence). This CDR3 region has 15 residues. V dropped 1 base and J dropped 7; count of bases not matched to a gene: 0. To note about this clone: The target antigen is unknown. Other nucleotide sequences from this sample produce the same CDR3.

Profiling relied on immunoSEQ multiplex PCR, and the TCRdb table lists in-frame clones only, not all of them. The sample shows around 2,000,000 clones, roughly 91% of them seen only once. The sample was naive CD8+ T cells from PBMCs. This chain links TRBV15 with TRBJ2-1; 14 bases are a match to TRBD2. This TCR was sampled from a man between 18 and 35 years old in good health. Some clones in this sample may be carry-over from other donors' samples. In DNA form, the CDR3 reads TGTGCCACCAGCAGAGGACTAGCGGGAGGGAATGAGCAGTTCTTC. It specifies CATSRGLAGGNEQFF.